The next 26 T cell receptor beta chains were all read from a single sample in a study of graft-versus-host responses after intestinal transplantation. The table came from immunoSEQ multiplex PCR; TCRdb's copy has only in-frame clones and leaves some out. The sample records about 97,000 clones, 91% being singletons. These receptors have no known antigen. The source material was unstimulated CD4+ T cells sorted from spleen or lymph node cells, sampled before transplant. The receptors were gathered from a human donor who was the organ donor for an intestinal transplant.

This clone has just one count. The CDR3, as DNA: TGTGCCTGGAAAGCGGGGGGGACTAAAACAGATACGCAGTATTTT. Translated: CAWKAGGTKTDTQYF. This chain uses TRBV30 with TRBJ2-3, with 10 positions matching TRBD2. The CDR3 has 15 residues. V lost 4 bases and J lost 3; bases outside the gene matches: 7. Germline loops: CDR1 GTSNPN, CDR2 SVGIG (reference sequence).

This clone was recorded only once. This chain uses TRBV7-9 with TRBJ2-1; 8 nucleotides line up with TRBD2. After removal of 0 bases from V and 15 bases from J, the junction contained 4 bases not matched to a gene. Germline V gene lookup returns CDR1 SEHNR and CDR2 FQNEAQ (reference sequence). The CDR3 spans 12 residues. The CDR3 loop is CASSLAPRGGFF. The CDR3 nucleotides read TGTGCCAGCAGCTTAGCGCCACGGGGGGGGTTCTTC.

This CDR3 is CASSYSGGAGQPQHF. The CDR3 region has the DNA TGTGCCAGCAGTTACTCAGGAGGGGCCGGGCAGCCCCAGCATTTT. The rearrangement links TRBV6-5 to TRBJ1-5; tentatively, D is TRBD1 (5 bases). V was trimmed by 0 bases and J by 7 bases, leaving 13 bases between them. The CDR3 totals 15 residues. Germline V gene sequence: CDR1 MNHEY, CDR2 SVGAGI.

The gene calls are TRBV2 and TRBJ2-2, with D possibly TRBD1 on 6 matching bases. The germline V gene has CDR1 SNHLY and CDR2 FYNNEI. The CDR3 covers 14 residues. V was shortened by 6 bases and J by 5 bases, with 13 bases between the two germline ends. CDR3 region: CASSQGRKTGELFF. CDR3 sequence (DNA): TGTGCCAGCAGCCAGGGGCGGAAAACCGGGGAGCTGTTTTTT.

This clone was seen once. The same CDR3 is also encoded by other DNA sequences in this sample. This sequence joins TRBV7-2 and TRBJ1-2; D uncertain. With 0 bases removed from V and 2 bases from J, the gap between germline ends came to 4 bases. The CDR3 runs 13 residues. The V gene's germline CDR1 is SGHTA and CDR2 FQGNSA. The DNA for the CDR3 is TGTGCCAGCAGCTTAGCACAGAACTATGGCTACACCTTC. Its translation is CASSLAQNYGYTF. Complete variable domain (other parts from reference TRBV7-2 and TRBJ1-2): GAGVSQSPSNKVTEKGKDVELRCDPISGHTALYWYRQSLGQGLEFLIYFQGNSAPDKSGLPSDRFSAERTGGSVSTLTIQRTQQEDSAVYLCASSLAQNYGYTFGSGTRLTVV.

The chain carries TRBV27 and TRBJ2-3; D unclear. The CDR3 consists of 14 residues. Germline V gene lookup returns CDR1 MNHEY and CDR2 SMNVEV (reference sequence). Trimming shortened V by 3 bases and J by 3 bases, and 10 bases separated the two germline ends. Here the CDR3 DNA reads TGTGCCAGCAGTTTTCTAGGTAGTACAGATACGCAGTATTTT. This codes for CASSFLGSTDTQYF.

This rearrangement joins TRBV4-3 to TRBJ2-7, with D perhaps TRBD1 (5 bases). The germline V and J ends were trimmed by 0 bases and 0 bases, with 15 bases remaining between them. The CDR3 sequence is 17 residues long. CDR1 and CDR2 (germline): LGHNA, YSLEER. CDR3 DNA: TGCGCCAGCAGCCAAGACGTCCAAGGGGCCTACTCCTACGAGCAGTACTTC. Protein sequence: CASSQDVQGAYSYEQYF.

Here the CDR3 DNA reads TGTGCCAGCAGCTTAAGACGGGAAGCGGGCACTGAAGCTTTCTTT. Translating it yields CASSLRREAGTEAFF. The chain links TRBV7-3 to TRBJ1-1; D unclear. This CDR3 is 15 amino acids long. In germline, CDR1 is SGHTA, CDR2 FQGTGA. Between the trimmed V and J ends, which lost 1 base and 4 bases, there was a span of 13 bases.

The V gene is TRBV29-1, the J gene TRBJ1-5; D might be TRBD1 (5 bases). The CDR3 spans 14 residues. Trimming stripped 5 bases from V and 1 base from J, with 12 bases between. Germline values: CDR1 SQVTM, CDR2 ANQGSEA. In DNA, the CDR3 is TGCAGCGTTTCACAGGTAGGCAGCAATCAGCCCCAGCATTTT. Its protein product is CSVSQVGSNQPQHF.

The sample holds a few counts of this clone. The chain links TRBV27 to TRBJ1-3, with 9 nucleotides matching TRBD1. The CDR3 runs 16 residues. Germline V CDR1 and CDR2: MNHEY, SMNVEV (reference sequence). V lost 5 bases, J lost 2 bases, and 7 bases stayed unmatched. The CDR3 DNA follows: TGTGCCAGCAGTCCCTACAGGGGGCAGGCTGGAAACACCATATATTTT. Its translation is CASSPYRGQAGNTIYF.

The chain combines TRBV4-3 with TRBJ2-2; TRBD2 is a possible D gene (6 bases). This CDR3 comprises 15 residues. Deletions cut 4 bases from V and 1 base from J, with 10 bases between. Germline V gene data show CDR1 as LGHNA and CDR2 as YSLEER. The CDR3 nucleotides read TGCGCCAGCAGCCCTACCGGGGGGAACACCGGGGAGCTGTTTTTT. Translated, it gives CASSPTGGNTGELFF.

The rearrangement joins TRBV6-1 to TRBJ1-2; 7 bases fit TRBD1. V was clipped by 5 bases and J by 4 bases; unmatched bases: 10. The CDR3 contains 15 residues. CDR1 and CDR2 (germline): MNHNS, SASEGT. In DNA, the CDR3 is TGTGCCAGCAGTTCACCAGGGGGAATGATCTATGGCTACACCTTC. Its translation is CASSSPGGMIYGYTF.

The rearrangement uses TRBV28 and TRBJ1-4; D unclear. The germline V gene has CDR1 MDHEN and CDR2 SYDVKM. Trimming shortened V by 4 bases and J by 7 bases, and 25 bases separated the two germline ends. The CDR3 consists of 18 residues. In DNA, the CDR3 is TGTGCCAGCAGTTCCTCCTCACCGGGTCCCGGAGGAAGTGAAAAACTGTTTTTT. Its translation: CASSSSSPGPGGSEKLFF.

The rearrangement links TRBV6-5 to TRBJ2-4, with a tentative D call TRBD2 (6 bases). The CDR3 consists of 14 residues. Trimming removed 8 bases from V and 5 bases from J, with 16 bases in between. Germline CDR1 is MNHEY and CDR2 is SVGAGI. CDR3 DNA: TGTGCCAGCGGTCGGGGGTTAGTGGAAAACATTCAGTACTTC. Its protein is CASGRGLVENIQYF.

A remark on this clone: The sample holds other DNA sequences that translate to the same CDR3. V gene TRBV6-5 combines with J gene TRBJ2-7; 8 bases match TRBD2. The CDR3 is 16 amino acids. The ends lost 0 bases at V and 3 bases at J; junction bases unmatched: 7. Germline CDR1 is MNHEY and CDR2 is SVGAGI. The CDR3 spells CASSYSPTSANYEQYF. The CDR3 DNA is TGTGCCAGCAGTTACTCCCCGACTAGCGCAAACTACGAGCAGTACTTC.

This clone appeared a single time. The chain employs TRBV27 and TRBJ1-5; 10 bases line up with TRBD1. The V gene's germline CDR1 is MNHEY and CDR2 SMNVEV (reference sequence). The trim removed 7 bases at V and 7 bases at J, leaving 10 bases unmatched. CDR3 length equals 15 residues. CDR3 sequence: CASILRDRGTQPQHF. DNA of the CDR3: TGTGCCAGCATCCTCCGGGACAGGGGTACCCAGCCCCAGCATTTT.

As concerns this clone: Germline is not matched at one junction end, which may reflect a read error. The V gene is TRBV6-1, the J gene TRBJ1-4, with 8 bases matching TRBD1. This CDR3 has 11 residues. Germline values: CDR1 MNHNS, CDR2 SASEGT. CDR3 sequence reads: CASSSRDRHHF. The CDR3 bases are TGTGCCAGCAGTTCCCGGGACAGGCATCACTTT.

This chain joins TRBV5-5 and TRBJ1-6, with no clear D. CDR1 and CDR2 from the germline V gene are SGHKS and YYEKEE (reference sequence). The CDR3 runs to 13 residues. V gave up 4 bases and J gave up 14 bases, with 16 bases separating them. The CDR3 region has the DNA TGTGCCAGCAGCCTCGGTGGAACAGACGCCCTCCACTTT. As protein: CASSLGGTDALHF.

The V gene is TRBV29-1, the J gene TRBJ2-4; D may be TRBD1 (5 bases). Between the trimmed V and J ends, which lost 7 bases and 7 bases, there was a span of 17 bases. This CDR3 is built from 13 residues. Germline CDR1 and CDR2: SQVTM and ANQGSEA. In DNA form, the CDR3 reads TGCAGCGCGTATGACAGTTTTAGCAACATTCAGTACTTC. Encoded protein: CSAYDSFSNIQYF.

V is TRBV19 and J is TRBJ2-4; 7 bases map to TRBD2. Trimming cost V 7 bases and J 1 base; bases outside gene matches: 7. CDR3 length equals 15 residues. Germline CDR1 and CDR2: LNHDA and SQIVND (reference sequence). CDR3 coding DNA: TGTGCCAGTAAGACGGGAGGTATGGCCAAAAACATTCAGTACTTC. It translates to CASKTGGMAKNIQYF.

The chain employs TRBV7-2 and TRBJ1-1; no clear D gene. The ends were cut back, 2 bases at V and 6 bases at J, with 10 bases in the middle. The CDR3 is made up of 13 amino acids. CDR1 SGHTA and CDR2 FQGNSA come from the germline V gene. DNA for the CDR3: TGTGCCAGCAGCTTACTCAAGGAGGCTGAAGCTTTCTTT. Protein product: CASSLLKEAEAFF.

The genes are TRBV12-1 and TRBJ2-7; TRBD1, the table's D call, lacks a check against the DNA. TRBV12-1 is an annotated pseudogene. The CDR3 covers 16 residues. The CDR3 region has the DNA TGTGCCAGCACCATCAAGGACAGGGAATGGACCTACGAGCAGTACTTC. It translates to CASTIKDREWTYEQYF.

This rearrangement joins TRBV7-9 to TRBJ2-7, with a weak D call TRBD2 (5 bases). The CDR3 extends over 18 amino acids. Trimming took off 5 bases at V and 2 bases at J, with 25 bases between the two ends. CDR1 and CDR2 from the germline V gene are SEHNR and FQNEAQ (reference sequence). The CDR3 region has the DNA TGTGCCAGCAGCCCGGGCCTATATGTACCCGAGGAGGCCTACGAGCAGTACTTC. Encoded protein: CASSPGLYVPEEAYEQYF.

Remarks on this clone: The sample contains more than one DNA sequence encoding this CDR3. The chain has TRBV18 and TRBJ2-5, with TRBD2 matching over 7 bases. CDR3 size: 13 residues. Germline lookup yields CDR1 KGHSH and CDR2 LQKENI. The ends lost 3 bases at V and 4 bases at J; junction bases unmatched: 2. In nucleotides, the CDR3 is TGTGCCAGCTCACCGACTAGCCTAGAGACCCAGTACTTC. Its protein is CASSPTSLETQYF.

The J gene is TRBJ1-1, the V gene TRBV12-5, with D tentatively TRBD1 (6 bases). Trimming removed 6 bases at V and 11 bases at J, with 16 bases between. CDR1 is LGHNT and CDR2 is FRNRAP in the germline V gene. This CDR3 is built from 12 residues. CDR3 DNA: TGTGCTAGTGGGGCCCCTACAGGGTCGGCTTTCTTT. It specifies CASGAPTGSAFF.

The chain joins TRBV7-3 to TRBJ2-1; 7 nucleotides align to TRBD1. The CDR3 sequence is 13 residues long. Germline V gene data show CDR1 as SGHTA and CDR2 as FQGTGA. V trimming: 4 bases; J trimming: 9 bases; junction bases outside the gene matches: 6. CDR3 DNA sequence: TGTGCCAGCAGCTCCCCCAGGGGGTCTGAGCAGTTCTTC. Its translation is CASSSPRGSEQFF. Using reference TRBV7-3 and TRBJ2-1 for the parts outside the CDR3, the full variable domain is GAGVSQTPSNKVTEKGKYVELRCDPISGHTALYWYRQSLGQGPEFLIYFQGTGAADDSGLPNDRFFAVRPEGSVSTLKIQRTERGDSAVYLCASSSPRGSEQFFGPGTRLTVL.